Listed below are T cell receptor beta chains from one sample, sequenced in a study of human T cells and chemical hapten exposure. TCRdb ran MiXCR on the reads and lists one entry per CDR3 protein. The repertoire holds about 120,000 distinct CDR3 sequences, with 8.5% to 9% as singletons. The sample consisted of whole blood. The receptors here all came from a human donor in good health. Some clones in this sample may be carry-over from other donors' samples. The CDR3 runs from the conserved cysteine through the conserved F or W.

J gene	V gene	CDR3 protein
TRBJ2-7	TRBV12-5	CASGLDRTSGGDEQYF
TRBJ2-2	TRBV20-1	CSARTDGGELFF
TRBJ2-3	TRBV10-3	CAISDSTDTQYF
TRBJ1-5	TRBV27	CASSRQSNQPQHF
TRBJ2-3	TRBV6-2/TRBV6-3	CASSLTAGRDTQYF
TRBJ1-2	TRBV4-3	CASSARGSGGYTF
TRBJ1-1	TRBV20-1	CSARGGTGGLNTEAFF
TRBJ2-2	TRBV2	CASRELAGGPGGELFF
TRBJ2-5	TRBV5-1	CASSSGRAEETQYF
TRBJ2-2	TRBV27	CASSPGTQENTGELFF
TRBJ2-1	TRBV12-3/TRBV12-4	CASSFGDYLYNEQFF
TRBJ1-5	TRBV5-1	CASSLTAGSNQPQHF
TRBJ1-1	TRBV6-1	CASSGIRQGAFDAFF
TRBJ2-1	TRBV11-2	CASSLRLASDNEQFF
TRBJ2-7	TRBV29-1	CSVGLHYEQYF
TRBJ1-2	TRBV7-2	CASSPRQGRDYGYTF
TRBJ2-5	TRBV7-4	CASSLRAGNQETQYF
TRBJ2-5	TRBV7-2	CASSLTSGYQETQYF
TRBJ1-2	TRBV29-1	CSSEGGPSYGYTF
TRBJ2-5	TRBV7-2	CASSRQGARDQETQYF
TRBJ1-2	TRBV29-1	CSVDIGVGYTF
TRBJ2-1	TRBV7-2	CASSLQGGGEQFF
TRBJ1-2	TRBV12-3/TRBV12-4	CASSPERYGYTF
TRBJ2-3	TRBV7-9	CASSFGDTQYF
TRBJ2-5	TRBV6-6	CASGFPGVQETQYF
TRBJ2-7	TRBV5-1	CASTAAGATYEQYF
TRBJ1-5	TRBV20-1	CSARATGDNQPQHF
TRBJ2-2	TRBV20-1	CSAGTGNTGELFF
TRBJ2-7	TRBV20-1	CSARTPGAGRYEQYF
TRBJ1-1	TRBV7-2	CASSTQTSTEAFF
TRBJ1-6	TRBV20-1	CSVPSGGSSYNSPLHF
TRBJ1-1	TRBV28	CASKLTGNTEAFF
TRBJ2-1	TRBV7-3	CASSLTGQNEQFF
TRBJ1-5	TRBV7-2	CASSSGLSNQPQHF
TRBJ1-1	TRBV7-9	CASSLEAAREAFF
TRBJ2-7	TRBV5-1	CASKPGGSSYEQYF
TRBJ2-5	TRBV19	CASSIRTGQETQYF
TRBJ1-5	TRBV20-1	CSADRGGRGNQPQHF
TRBJ2-3	TRBV20-1	CSAGNVGQGMTDTQYF
TRBJ2-1	TRBV10-3	CAIRGAPGLAGVNEQFF
TRBJ2-7	TRBV5-6	CASSSRPGYGDEQYF
TRBJ1-2	TRBV14	CASSQDSSLRGGLYYGYTF
TRBJ2-1	TRBV20-1	CSARDPWGAVSSYNEQFF
TRBJ1-5	TRBV6-2/TRBV6-3	CASSYAGIWGSNQPQHF
TRBJ2-5	TRBV2	CASSEVGGQETQYF
TRBJ2-3	TRBV2	CASSDESLGGGATDTQYF
TRBJ2-3	TRBV25-1	CASSDKFFSTDTQYF
TRBJ2-1	TRBV20-1	CSARIRDPLQFF
TRBJ1-2	TRBV19	CASSPLRAYGYTF